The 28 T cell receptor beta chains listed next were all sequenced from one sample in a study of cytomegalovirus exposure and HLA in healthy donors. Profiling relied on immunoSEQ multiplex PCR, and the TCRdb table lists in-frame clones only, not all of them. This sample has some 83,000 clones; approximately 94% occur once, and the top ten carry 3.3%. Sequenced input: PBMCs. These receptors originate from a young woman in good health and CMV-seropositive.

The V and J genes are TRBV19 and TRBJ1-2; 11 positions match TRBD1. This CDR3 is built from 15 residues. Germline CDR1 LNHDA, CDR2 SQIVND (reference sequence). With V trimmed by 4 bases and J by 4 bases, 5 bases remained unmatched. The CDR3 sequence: CASSTGTGGGYGYTF. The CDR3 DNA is TGTGCCAGTAGTACCGGGACAGGGGGTGGCTATGGCTACACCTTC. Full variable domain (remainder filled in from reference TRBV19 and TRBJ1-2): DGGITQSPKYLFRKEGQNVTLSCEQNLNHDAMYWYRQDPGQGLRLIYYSQIVNDFQKGDIAEGYSVSREKKESFPLTVTSAQKNPTAFYLCASSTGTGGGYGYTFGSGTRLTVV.

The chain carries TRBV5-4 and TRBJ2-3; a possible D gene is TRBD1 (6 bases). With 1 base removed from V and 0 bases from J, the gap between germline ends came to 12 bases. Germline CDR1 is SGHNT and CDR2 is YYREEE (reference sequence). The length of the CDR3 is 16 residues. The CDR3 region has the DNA TGTGCCAGCAGCTTGATGGGGCAGGGGAGCACAGATACGCAGTATTTT. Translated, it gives CASSLMGQGSTDTQYF. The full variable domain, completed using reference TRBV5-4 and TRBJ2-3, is ETGVTQSPTHLIKTRGQQVTLRCSSQSGHNTVSWYQQALGQGPQFIFQYYREEENGRGNFPPRFSGLQFPNYSSELNVNALELDDSALYLCASSLMGQGSTDTQYFGPGTRLTVL.

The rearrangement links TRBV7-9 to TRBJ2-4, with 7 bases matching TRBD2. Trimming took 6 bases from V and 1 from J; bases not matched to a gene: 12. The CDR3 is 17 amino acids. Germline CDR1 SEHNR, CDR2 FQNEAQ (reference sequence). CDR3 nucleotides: TGTGCCAGCAGTTTTGGGGGGGGGATGCGGGCCAAAAACATTCAGTACTTC. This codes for CASSFGGGMRAKNIQYF.

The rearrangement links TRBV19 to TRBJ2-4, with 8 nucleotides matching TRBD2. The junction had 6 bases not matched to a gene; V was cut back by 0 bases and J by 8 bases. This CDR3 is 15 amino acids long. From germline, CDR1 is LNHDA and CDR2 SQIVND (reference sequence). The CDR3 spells CASSIDPGLGDIQYF. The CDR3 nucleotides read TGTGCCAGTAGTATAGATCCGGGACTAGGGGACATTCAGTACTTC.

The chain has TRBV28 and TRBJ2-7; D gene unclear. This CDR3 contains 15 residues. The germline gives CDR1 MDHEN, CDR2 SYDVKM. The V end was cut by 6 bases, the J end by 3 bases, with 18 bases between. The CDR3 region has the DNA TGTGCCAGCAGCTTAACGGCAAGCGCGCTCTACGAGCAGTACTTC. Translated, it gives CASSLTASALYEQYF.

The CDR3 is CASSLRAGDTIYF. CDR3 DNA: TGTGCCAGCAGCCTCCGCGCCGGGGACACCATATATTTT. V is TRBV14 and J is TRBJ1-3; D call uncertain. Trimming cost V 4 bases and J 8 bases, with 12 bases left between them. Germline V gene data show CDR1 as SGHDN and CDR2 as FVKESK. This CDR3 comprises 13 residues.

CDR3 sequence reads: CASSESGERGEQFF. The CDR3 DNA reads as TGTGCCAGCAGTGAGAGCGGGGAGAGGGGTGAGCAGTTCTTC. V is TRBV6-4 and J is TRBJ2-1; 7 nucleotides align to TRBD2. Germline values: CDR1 MRHNA, CDR2 SNTAGT. V lost 3 bases to trimming and J lost 9 bases; unmatched junction nucleotides: 8. The CDR3 runs to 14 residues.

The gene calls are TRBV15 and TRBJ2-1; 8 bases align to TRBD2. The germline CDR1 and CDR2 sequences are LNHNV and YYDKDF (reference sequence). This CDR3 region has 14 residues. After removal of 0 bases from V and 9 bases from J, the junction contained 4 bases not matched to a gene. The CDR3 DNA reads TGTGCCACCAGCAGAGACCCCAGCGGGGGTGAGCAGTTCTTC. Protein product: CATSRDPSGGEQFF.

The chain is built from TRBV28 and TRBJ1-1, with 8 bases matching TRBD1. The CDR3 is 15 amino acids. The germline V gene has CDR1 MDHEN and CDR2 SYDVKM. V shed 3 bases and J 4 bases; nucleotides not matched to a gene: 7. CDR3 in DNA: TGTGCCAGCAGTTTGAATGACAGGGGAGGCACTGAAGCTTTCTTT. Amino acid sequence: CASSLNDRGGTEAFF.

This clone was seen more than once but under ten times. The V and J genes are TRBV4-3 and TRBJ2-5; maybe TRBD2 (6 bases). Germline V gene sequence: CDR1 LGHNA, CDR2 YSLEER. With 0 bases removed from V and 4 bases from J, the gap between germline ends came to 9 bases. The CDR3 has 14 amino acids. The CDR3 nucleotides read TGCGCCAGCAGCCAAGATCGGAGGGTAGAGACCCAGTACTTC. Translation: CASSQDRRVETQYF.

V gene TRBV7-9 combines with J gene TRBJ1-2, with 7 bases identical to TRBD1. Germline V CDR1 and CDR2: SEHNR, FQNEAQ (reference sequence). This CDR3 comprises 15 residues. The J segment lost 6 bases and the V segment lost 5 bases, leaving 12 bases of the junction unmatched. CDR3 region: CASSLVEGAQDGYTF. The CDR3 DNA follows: TGTGCCAGCAGCCTGGTCGAGGGGGCGCAGGATGGCTACACCTTC.

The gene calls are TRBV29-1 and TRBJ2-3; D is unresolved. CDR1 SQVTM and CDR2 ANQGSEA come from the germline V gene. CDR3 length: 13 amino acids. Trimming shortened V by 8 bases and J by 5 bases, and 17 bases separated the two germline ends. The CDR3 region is CSHLATSGDTQYF. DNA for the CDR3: TGCAGCCATCTGGCTACCTCAGGAGATACGCAGTATTTT.

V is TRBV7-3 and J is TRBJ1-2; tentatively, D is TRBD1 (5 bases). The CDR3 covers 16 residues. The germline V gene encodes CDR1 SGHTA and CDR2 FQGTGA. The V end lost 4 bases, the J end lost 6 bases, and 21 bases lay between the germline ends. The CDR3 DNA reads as TGTGCCAGCAGCTCGTCCCGGGACGCGGGAGTACATGGCTACACCTTC. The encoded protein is CASSSSRDAGVHGYTF.

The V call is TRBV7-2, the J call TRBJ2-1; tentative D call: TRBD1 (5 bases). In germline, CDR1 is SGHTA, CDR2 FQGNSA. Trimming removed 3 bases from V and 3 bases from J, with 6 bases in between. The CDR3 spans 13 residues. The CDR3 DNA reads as TGTGCCAGCAGCTTCGACAGCTACAATGAGCAGTTCTTC. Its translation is CASSFDSYNEQFF.

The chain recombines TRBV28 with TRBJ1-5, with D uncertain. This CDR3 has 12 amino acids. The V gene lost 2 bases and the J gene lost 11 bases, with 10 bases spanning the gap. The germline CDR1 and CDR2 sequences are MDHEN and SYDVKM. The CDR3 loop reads CASSLGGQTQHF. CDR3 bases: TGTGCCAGCAGTTTAGGCGGGCAGACCCAGCATTTT.

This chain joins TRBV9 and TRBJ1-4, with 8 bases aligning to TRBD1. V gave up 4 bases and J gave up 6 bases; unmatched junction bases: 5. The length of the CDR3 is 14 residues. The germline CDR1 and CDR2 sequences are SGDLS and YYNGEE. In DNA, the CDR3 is TGTGCCAGCAGCCCACAGGGGGTAGATGAAAAACTGTTTTTT. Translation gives CASSPQGVDEKLFF.

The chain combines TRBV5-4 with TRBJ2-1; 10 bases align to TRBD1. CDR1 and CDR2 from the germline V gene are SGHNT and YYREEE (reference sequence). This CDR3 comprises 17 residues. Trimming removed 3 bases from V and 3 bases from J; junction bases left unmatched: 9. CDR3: CASSSGTGVRVYNEQFF. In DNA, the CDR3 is TGTGCCAGCAGCTCCGGGACAGGGGTTCGGGTCTACAATGAGCAGTTCTTC.

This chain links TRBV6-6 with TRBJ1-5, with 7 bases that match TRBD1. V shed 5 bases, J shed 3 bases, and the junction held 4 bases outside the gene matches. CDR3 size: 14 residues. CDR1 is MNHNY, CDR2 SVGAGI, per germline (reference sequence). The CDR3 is CASSTTGSNQPQHF. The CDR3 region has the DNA TGTGCCAGCAGTACGACAGGGTCCAATCAGCCCCAGCATTTT.

CDR3 coding DNA: TGTGCCAGCAGCTTAGGCGCTAGCGTTCAAGAGACCCAGTACTTC. Translated, it gives CASSLGASVQETQYF. This sequence joins TRBV7-3 and TRBJ2-5; TRBD2 might be the D (6 bases). There are 15 residues in the CDR3. CDR1 is SGHTA, CDR2 FQGTGA, per germline. The V end lost 2 bases, the J end lost 2 bases, and 12 bases lay between the germline ends.

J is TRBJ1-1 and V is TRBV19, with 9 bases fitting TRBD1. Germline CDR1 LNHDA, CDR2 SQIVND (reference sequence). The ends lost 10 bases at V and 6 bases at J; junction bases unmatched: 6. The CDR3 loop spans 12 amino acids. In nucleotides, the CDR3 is TGTGCCACCGGGACAGGGAGAGCTGAAGCTTTCTTT. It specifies CATGTGRAEAFF.

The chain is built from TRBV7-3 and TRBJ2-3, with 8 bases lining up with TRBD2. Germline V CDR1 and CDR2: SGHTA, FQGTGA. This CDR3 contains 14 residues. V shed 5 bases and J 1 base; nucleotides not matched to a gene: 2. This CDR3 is CASSPLAGTDTQYF. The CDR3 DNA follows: TGTGCCAGCAGCCCACTAGCGGGCACAGATACGCAGTATTTT. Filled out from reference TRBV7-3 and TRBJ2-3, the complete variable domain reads GAGVSQTPSNKVTEKGKYVELRCDPISGHTALYWYRQSLGQGPEFLIYFQGTGAADDSGLPNDRFFAVRPEGSVSTLKIQRTERGDSAVYLCASSPLAGTDTQYFGPGTRLTVL.

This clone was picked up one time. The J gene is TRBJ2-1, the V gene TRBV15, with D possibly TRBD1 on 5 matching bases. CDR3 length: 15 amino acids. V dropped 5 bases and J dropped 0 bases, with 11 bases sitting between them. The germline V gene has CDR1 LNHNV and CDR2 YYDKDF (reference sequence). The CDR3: CATSPGLLSYNEQFF. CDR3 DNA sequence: TGTGCCACCAGCCCAGGGCTCCTCTCCTACAATGAGCAGTTCTTC.

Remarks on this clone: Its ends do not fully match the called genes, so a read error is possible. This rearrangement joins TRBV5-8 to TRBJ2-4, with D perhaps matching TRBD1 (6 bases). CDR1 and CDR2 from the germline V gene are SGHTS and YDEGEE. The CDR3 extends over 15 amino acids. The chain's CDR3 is CASSLEAGVPLISTF. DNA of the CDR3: TGTGCCAGCAGCTTGGAGGCAGGGGTCCCCTTAATTTCTACATTC.

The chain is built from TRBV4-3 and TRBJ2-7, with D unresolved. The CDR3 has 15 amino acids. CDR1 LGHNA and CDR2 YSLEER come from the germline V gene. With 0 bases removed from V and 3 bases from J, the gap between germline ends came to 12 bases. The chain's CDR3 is CASSQDIVPGYEQYF. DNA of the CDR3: TGCGCCAGCAGCCAAGATATCGTCCCAGGCTACGAGCAGTACTTC.

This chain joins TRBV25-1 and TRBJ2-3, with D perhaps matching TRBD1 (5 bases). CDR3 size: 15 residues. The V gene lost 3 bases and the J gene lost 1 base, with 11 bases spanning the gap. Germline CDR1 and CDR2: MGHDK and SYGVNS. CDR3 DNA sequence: TGTGCCAGCAGTGACAGGGTAGGGGGCACAGATACGCAGTATTTT. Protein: CASSDRVGGTDTQYF.

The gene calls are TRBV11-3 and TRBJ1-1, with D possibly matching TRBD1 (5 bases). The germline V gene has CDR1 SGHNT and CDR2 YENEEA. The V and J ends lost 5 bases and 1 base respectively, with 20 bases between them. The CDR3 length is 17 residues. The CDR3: CASSIGTGGEGNTEAFF. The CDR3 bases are TGTGCCAGCAGCATAGGAACAGGTGGGGAAGGGAACACTGAAGCTTTCTTT.

CDR3 protein: CASSFTPRGTDTQYF. CDR3 in DNA: TGTGCCAGCAGTTTCACCCCCCGAGGCACAGATACGCAGTATTTT. This rearrangement joins TRBV28 to TRBJ2-3; D remains ambiguous. The germline V gene has CDR1 MDHEN and CDR2 SYDVKM. V was clipped by 3 bases and J by 1 base, with 11 bases between them. CDR3 length: 15 residues.

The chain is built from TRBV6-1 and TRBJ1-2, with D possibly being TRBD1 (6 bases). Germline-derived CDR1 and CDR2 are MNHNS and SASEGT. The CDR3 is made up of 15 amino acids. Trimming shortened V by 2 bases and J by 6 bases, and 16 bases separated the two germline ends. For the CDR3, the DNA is TGTGCCAGCAGTGAATGGGGGCAGAGTAGCGATGGCTACACCTTC. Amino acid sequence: CASSEWGQSSDGYTF.